This T cell receptor beta chain was recovered during a study of cytomegalovirus exposure and HLA in healthy donors. Findings of the study overall: The majority of TCR sequences were rare, yet some public TCRs appeared in many donors.

Germline V CDR1 and CDR2: LNHNV, YYDKDF (reference sequence). This CDR3 has 14 amino acids. V lost 10 bases to trimming and J lost 2 bases, with 16 bases between them. Comment on this clone: Its target is unknown.

Measured with immunoSEQ multiplex PCR; TCRdb has only the in-frame clones, and not every one. The sample contains 250,000 to 400,000 clones, over 75% of which appear only once. The V call is TRBV15, the J call TRBJ2-3; tentative D call: TRBD1 (6 bases). Sequenced: PBMCs. The TCR sequence derives from a man under 40 in good health and CMV-seronegative. The CDR3 is CAILTGQDTDTQYF. The CDR3 bases are TGTGCCATCCTGACAGGTCAGGACACAGATACGCAGTATTTT.